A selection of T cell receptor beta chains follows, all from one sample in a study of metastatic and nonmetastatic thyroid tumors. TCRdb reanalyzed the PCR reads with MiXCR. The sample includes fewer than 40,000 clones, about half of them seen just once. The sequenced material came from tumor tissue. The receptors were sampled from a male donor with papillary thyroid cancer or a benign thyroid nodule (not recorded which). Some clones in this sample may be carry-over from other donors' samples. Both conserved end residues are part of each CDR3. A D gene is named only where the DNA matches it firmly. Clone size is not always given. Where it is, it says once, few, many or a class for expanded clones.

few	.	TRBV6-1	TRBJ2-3	TGTGCCAGCAGTGAATCGTGGACCACAGATACGCAGTATTTT	CASSESWTTDTQYF
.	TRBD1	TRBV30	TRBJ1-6	TGTGCCTGGAGTGTAGGGGGACAGGGGGAGTCACCCCTCCACTTT	CAWSVGGQGESPLHF
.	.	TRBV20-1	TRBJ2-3	TGCAGTGCTAGAGATATTCAGGATTACACAGATACGCAGTATTTT	CSARDIQDYTDTQYF
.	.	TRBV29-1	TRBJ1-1	TGCAGCGGATACCGGGACGATTACACTGAAGCTTTCTTT	CSGYRDDYTEAFF
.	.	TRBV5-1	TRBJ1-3	TGCGCCAGCAGCTCGGAACCCGGGAGCTCTGGAAACACCATATATTTT	CASSSEPGSSGNTIYF
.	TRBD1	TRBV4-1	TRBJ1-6	TGCGCCAGCAGCCAAGATGGGGCAGGGGGTATTTCACCCCTCCACTTT	CASSQDGAGGISPLHF
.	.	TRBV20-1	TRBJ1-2	TGCAGTGCTAGAGTTAAAGGGAGAAACTATGGCTACACCTTC	CSARVKGRNYGYTF
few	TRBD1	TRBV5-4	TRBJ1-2	TGTGCCAGCAGCTCGGACAGGTTAAACTATGGCTACACCTTC	CASSSDRLNYGYTF
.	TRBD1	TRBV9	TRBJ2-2	TGTGCCAGCAGCAGAGGACAGGGGAACACCGGGGAGCTGTTTTTT	CASSRGQGNTGELFF
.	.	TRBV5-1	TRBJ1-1	TGCGTCAGCAGCTTGGCAACAGGCCGTTGGGGGAACACTGAAGCTTTCTTT	CVSSLATGRWGNTEAFF
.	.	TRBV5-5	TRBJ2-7	TGTGCCAGCAGCCCCTGGACGGTCTACGAGCAGTACTTC	CASSPWTVYEQYF
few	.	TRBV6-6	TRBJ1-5	TGTGCCAGCAGTTACTCAAGGAGCAATCAGCCCCAGCATTTT	CASSYSRSNQPQHF
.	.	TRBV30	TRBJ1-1	TGTGCCTGGTGGGAAAAGGGCAGACGGGCGAACACTGAAGCTTTCTTT	CAWWEKGRRANTEAFF
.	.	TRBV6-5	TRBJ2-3	TGTGCCAGCAGTTACGGAAGCTCTAGCACAGATACGCAGTATTTT	CASSYGSSSTDTQYF
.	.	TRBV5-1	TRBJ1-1	TGCGCCAGCAGCAGCCTGGGGGGGCAGCAGAACACTGAAGCTTTCTTT	CASSSLGGQQNTEAFF
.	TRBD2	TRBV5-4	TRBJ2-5	TGTGCCAGCAGCTTATTCGGTCCACGGGGGGGGGAACCCCAAGAGACCCAGTACTTC	CASSLFGPRGGEPQETQYF
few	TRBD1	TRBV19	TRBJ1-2	TGTGCCACCCAGACAGGGGCGAACTATGGCTACACCTTC	CATQTGANYGYTF
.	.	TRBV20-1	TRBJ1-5	TGCAGTGCTAGAGACGGTGGTCAGCCCCAGCATTTT	CSARDGGQPQHF
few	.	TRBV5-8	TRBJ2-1	TGTGCCAGCAGCTTGGCCATAGGTCCGGAGCAGTTCTTC	CASSLAIGPEQFF
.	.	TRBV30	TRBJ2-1	TGTGCCTGGAGGTGGAGCGGGACATACAATGAGCAGTTCTTC	CAWRWSGTYNEQFF
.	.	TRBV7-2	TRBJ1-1	TGTGCCAGCAGCCCTCAGGGTAACACTGAAGCTTTCTTT	CASSPQGNTEAFF
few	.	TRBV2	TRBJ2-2	TGTGCCAGCAGTGATGCCCACACCGGGGAGCTGTTTTTT	CASSDAHTGELFF
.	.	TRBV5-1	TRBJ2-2	TGCGCCAGCAGTCAAGCCACGAACACCGGGGAGCTGTTTTTT	CASSQATNTGELFF
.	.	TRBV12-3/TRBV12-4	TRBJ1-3	TGTGCCAGCAGTTTCGGGATGTACTCTGGAAACACCATATATTTT	CASSFGMYSGNTIYF
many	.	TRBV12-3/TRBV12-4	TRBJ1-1	TGTGCCAGCAGTTCCCGCAGGCTAGCTTTCTTT	CASSSRRLAFF
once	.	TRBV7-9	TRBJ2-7	TGTGCCAGCAGCTTACCGGGGTTTACCGAGCAGTACTTC	CASSLPGFTEQYF
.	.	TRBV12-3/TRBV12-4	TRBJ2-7	TGTGCCAGCAGTTTCTGGGACCCCCCTAGGGAGCAGTACTTC	CASSFWDPPREQYF
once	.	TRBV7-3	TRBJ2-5	TGTGCCAGCAGCCGGGGACATCAAGAGACCCAGTACTTC	CASSRGHQETQYF
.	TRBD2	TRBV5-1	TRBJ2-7	TGCGCCAGCAGCTTGGCTAGCGGAAGCTACGAGCAGTACTTC	CASSLASGSYEQYF
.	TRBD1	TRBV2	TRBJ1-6	TGTGCCAGGGACAGGGGGCCGAATTCACCCCTCCACTTT	CARDRGPNSPLHF
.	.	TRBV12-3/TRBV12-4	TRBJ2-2	TGTGCCAGCAGTAGAGGAGTTGGGGCTTACACCGGGGAGCTGTTTTTT	CASSRGVGAYTGELFF
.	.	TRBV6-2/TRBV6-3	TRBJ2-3	TGTGCCAGCAGTTACTACGTGGAAGGGACAGATACGCAGTATTTT	CASSYYVEGTDTQYF
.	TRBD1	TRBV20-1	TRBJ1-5	TGCAGTGCTAGTGGGCCGGGACAGGGGGGAGGAAGCAATCAGCCCCAGCATTTT	CSASGPGQGGGSNQPQHF
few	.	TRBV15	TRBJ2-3	TGTGCCACCAGCAGACCCCGAGATACGCAGTATTTT	CATSRPRDTQYF
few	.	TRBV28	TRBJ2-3	TGTGCCAGCACAAATAGCCATGATACGCAGTATTTT	CASTNSHDTQYF
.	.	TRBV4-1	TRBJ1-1	TGCGCCAGCAGCCCCCCGGCGCGGGCAGCTTTCTTT	CASSPPARAAFF
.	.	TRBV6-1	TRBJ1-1	TGTGCCAGCACGATGGCAGGGTGGGCTTTCTTT	CASTMAGWAFF
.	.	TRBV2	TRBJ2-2	TGTGCCAGCAATCTCCGAAATCCGATCACCGGGGAGCTGTTTTTT	CASNLRNPITGELFF
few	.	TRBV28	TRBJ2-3	TGTGCCAGCAGTTACCCTGAGGACAGTCACACAGATACGCAGTATTTT	CASSYPEDSHTDTQYF
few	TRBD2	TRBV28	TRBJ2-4	TGTGCCAGCAGGGAGAGCGGGAGCAAAAACATTCAGTACTTC	CASRESGSKNIQYF
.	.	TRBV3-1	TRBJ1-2	TGTGCCAGCAGCCCCCCCGGCTATGGCTACACCTTC	CASSPPGYGYTF
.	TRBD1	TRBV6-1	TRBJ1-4	TGTGCCAGCAGTGACCGGGACAGGGGAAGCGAAAAACTGTTTTTT	CASSDRDRGSEKLFF
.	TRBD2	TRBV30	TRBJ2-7	TGTGCCTGGAGTGCTGGAGCGGGGCCTTTCTACGAGCAGTACTTC	CAWSAGAGPFYEQYF
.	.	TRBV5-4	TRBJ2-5	TGTGCCAGCAGCTCGAGGGCTAGCGTACATCAAGAGACCCAGTACTTC	CASSSRASVHQETQYF
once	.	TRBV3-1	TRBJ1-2	TGTGCCAGCAGCCAAGGACTTGATGGCTACACCTTC	CASSQGLDGYTF
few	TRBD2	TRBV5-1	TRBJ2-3	TGCGCCAGCAGCACCGGGACTAGCGGGCGCACAGATACGCAGTATTTT	CASSTGTSGRTDTQYF
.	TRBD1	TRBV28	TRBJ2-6	TGTGCCAGCAGTTACTCCTACACAGGGGCTGGGGCCAACGTCCTGACTTTC	CASSYSYTGAGANVLTF